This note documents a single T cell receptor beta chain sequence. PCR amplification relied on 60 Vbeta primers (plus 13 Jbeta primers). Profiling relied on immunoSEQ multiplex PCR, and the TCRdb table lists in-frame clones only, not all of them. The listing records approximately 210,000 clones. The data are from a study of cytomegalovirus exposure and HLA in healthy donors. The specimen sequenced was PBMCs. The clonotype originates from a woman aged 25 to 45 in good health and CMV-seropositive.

CDR3 amino acids: CASSFLQAGEQFF. CDR3 nucleotide sequence: TGTGCCAGCAGTTTCCTACAGGCTGGTGAGCAGTTCTTC. This sequence joins TRBV27 and TRBJ2-1, with D tentatively TRBD1 (5 bases). V was cut by 3 bases and J by 9 bases, with 12 bases left in between. The CDR3 consists of 13 residues. Germline V gene data show CDR1 as MNHEY and CDR2 as SMNVEV (reference sequence).